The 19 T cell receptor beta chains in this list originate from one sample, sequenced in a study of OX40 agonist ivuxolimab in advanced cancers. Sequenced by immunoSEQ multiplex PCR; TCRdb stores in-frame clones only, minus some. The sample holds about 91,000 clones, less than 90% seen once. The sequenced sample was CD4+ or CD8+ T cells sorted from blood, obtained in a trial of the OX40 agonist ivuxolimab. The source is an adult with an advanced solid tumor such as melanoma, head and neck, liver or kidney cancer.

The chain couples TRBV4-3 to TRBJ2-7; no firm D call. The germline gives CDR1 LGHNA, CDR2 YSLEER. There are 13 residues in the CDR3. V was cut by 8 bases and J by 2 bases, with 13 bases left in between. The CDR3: CASLLVGTYEQYF. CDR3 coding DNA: TGCGCCAGCTTGCTGGTCGGAACCTACGAGCAGTACTTC.

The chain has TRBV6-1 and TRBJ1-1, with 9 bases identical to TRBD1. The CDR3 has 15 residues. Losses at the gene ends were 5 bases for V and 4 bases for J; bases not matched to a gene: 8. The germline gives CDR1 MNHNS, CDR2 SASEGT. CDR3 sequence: CASSSETTGGTEAFF. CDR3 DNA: TGTGCCAGCAGTTCGGAAACGACAGGGGGCACTGAAGCTTTCTTT.

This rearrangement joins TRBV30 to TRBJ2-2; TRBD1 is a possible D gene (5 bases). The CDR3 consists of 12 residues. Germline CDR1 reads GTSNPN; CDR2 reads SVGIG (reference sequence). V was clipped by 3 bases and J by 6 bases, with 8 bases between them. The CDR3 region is CAWRDNPGELFF. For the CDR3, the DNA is TGTGCCTGGAGGGACAACCCCGGGGAGCTGTTTTTT. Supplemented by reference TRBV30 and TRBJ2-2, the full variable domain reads SQTIHQWPATLVQPVGSPLSLECTVEGTSNPNLYWYRQAAGRGLQLLFYSVGIGQISSEVPQNLSASRPQDRQFILSSKKLLLSDSGFYLCAWRDNPGELFFGEGSRLTVL.

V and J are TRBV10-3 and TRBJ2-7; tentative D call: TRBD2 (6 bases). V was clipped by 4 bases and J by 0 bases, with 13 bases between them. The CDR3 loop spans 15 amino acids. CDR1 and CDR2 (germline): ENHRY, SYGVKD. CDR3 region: CAISGSGLSSYEQYV. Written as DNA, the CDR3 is TGTGCCATCAGTGGTAGCGGTCTAAGCTCCTACGAGCAGTACGTC.

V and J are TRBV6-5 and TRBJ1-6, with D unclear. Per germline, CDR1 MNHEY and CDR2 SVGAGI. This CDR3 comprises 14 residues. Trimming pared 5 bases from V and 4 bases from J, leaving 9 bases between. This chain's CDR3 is CASSRTRYNSPLHF. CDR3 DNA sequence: TGTGCCAGCAGTCGGACCCGTTATAATTCACCCCTCCACTTT.

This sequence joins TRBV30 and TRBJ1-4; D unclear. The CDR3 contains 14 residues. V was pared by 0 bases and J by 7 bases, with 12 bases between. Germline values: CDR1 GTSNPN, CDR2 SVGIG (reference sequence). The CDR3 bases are TGTGCCTGGAGTGTGGGGAGGGAGGGTGAAAAACTGTTTTTT. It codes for CAWSVGREGEKLFF.

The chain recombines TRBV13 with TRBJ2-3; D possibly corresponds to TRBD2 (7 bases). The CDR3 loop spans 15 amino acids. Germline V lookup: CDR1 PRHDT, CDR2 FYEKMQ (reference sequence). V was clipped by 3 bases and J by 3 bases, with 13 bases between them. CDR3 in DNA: TGTGCCAGCAGCTTCCGGGGGGCACGAACAGATACGCAGTATTTT. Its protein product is CASSFRGARTDTQYF.

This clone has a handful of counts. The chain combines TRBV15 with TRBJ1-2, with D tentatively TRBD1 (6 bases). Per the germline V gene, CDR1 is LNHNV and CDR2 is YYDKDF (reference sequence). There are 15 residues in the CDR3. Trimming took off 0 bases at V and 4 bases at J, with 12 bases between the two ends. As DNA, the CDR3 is TGTGCCACCAGCAGAGACCTGGGGGCCTCCTATGGCTACACCTTC. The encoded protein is CATSRDLGASYGYTF.

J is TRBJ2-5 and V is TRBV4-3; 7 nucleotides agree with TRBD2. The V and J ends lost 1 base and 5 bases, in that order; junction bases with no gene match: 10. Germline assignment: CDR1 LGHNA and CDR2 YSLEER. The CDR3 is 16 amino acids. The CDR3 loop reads CASSQGSGLDMETQYF. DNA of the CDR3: TGCGCCAGCAGCCAAGGTTCCGGACTAGATATGGAGACCCAGTACTTC.

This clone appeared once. CDR3 sequence (DNA): TGTGCCAGCAGCCGGGGAAATGAAAAACTGTTTTTT. Its protein product is CASSRGNEKLFF. The J gene is TRBJ1-4, the V gene TRBV14; D is unclear. Germline assignment: CDR1 SGHDN and CDR2 FVKESK. V lost 4 bases to trimming and J lost 5 bases, with 5 bases between them. This CDR3 contains 12 residues.

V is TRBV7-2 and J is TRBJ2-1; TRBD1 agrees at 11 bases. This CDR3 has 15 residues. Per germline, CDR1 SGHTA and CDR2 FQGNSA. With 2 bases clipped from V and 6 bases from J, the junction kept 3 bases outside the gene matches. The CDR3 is CASSLRGQGVNEQFF. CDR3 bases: TGTGCCAGCAGCTTAAGGGGACAGGGGGTCAATGAGCAGTTCTTC.

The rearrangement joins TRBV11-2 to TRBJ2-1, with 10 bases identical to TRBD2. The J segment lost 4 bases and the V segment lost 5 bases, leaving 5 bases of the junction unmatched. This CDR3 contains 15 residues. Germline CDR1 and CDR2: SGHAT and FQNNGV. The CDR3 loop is CASSPVAGGYNEQFF. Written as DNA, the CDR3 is TGTGCCAGCAGCCCGGTAGCGGGGGGATACAATGAGCAGTTCTTC.

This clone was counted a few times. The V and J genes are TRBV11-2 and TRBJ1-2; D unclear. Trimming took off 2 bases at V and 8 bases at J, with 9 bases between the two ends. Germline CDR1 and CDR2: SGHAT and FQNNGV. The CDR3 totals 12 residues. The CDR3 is CASSLSPLGYTF. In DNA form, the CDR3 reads TGTGCCAGCAGCTTATCTCCTTTGGGCTACACCTTC.

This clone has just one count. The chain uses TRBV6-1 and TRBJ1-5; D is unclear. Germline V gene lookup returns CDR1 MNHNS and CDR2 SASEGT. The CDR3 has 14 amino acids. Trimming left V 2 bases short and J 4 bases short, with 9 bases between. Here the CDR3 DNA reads TGTGCCAGCAGTGAATGGGTGTGGAATCAGCCCCAGCATTTT. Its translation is CASSEWVWNQPQHF.

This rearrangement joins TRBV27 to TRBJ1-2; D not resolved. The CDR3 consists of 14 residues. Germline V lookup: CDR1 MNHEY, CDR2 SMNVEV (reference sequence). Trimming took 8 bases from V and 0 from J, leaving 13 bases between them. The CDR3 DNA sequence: TGTGCCAGCCGACTCACTGAAACTAACTATGGCTACACCTTC. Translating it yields CASRLTETNYGYTF.

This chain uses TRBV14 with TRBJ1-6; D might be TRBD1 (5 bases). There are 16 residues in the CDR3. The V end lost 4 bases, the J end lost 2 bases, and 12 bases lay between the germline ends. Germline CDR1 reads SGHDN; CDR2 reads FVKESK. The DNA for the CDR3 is TGTGCCAGCAGCCCGGGGGAGCAGCCCTATAATTCACCCCTCCACTTT. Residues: CASSPGEQPYNSPLHF.

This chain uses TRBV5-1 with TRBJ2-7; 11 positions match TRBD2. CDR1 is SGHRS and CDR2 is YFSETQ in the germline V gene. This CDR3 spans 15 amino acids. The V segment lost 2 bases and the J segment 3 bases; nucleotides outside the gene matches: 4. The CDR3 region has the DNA TGCGCCAGCAGCTTTAGCGGGGGGGTCGACTACGAGCAGTACTTC. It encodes CASSFSGGVDYEQYF. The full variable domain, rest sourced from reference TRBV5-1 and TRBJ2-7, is KAGVTQTPRYLIKTRGQQVTLSCSPISGHRSVSWYQQTPGQGLQFLFEYFSETQRNKGNFPGRFSGRQFSNSRSEMNVSTLELGDSALYLCASSFSGGVDYEQYFGPGTRLTVT.

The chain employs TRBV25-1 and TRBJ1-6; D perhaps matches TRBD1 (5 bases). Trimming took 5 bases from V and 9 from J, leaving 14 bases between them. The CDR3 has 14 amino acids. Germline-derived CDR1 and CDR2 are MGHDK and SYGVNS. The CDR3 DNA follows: TGTGCCAGCAGTAAATTGGGGGAAATTTCACCCCTCCACTTT. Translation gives CASSKLGEISPLHF.

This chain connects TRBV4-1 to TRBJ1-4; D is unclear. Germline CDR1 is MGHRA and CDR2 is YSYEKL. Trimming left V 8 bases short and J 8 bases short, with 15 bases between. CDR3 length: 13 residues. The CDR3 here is CASRVQTREKLFF. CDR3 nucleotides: TGCGCCAGCCGAGTCCAGACAAGGGAAAAACTGTTTTTT.